A single sample is the source of the 8 T cell receptor beta chains below, sequenced in a study of sequential checkpoint blockade in melanoma. Treatment reported: randomized to nivolumab then ipilimumab (arm A) or the reverse (arm B). The assay was immunoSEQ multiplex PCR, and TCRdb's table has in-frame clones only and misses some. The sample includes fewer than 15,000 clones, around 80% of them seen just once. The sequencing used CD8+ T cells sorted from blood (inferred from file names), collected from a patient given nivolumab and ipilimumab in sequence. These receptors all come from a human donor with melanoma.

This clone was detected only a few times. DNA for the CDR3: TGTGCCAGCACTAACCGGTACAGGGAGTCCACAGATACGCAGTATTTT. Translated: CASTNRYRESTDTQYF. The J gene is TRBJ2-3, the V gene TRBV2; TRBD1 is a possible D gene (6 bases). The V end was cut by 7 bases, the J end by 2 bases, with 19 bases between. The CDR3 contains 16 residues. The germline gives CDR1 SNHLY, CDR2 FYNNEI.

The chain links TRBV7-6 to TRBJ2-7, with TRBD2 as a possible D gene (6 bases). The CDR3 spans 14 residues. Per the germline V gene, CDR1 is SGHVS and CDR2 is FNYEAQ. Trimming pared 8 bases from V and 0 bases from J, leaving 14 bases between. CDR3 residues: CASAPGTGSYEQYF. Written as DNA, the CDR3 is TGTGCCAGCGCCCCCGGGACTGGCTCCTACGAGCAGTACTTC.

V gene TRBV9 combines with J gene TRBJ2-1, with 9 bases fitting TRBD2. The CDR3 runs 15 residues. V shed 4 bases, J shed 6 bases, and the junction held 8 bases outside the gene matches. Looked up from germline, CDR1 is SGDLS and CDR2 is YYNGEE. The CDR3 is CASSPIGGRGNEQFF. The CDR3 nucleotides read TGTGCCAGCAGCCCTATTGGCGGGAGGGGCAATGAGCAGTTCTTC.

The genes are TRBV9 and TRBJ2-7; 7 bases fit TRBD1. In germline, CDR1 is SGDLS, CDR2 YYNGEE. The CDR3 is made up of 14 amino acids. V lost 3 bases and J lost 0; bases outside the gene matches: 3. CDR3 sequence: CASSDGTVSYEQYF. The DNA of the CDR3 is TGTGCCAGCAGCGACGGGACAGTCTCCTACGAGCAGTACTTC.

This clone has only a few counts. The V gene is TRBV9, the J gene TRBJ2-2; 12 bases are shared with TRBD1. The CDR3 is 15 residues long. Germline values: CDR1 SGDLS, CDR2 YYNGEE. The junction had 7 bases not matched to a gene; V was cut back by 6 bases and J by 7 bases. CDR3 nucleotides: TGTGCCAGCACGGGACAGGGGGCCGGTAGCGGGGAGCTGTTTTTT. Translated, it gives CASTGQGAGSGELFF.

This chain links TRBV27 with TRBJ2-7; 12 bases map to TRBD2. Germline CDR1 reads MNHEY; CDR2 reads SMNVEV (reference sequence). The CDR3 is 17 residues long. V gave up 4 bases and J gave up 0 bases; unmatched junction bases: 7. CDR3 amino acids: CASSSPGLAGFSYEQYF. For the CDR3, the DNA is TGTGCCAGCAGTTCCCCGGGACTAGCGGGCTTCTCCTACGAGCAGTACTTC.

The genes are TRBV5-6 and TRBJ2-1, with D hard to call. The CDR3 is 14 amino acids. Trimming removed 3 bases at V and 8 bases at J, with 15 bases between. The germline gives CDR1 SGHDT, CDR2 YYEEEE. In DNA, the CDR3 is TGTGCCAGCAGCTCTTCCCTCGAGTTAGATGAGCAGTTCTTC. This codes for CASSSSLELDEQFF. The variable domain in full, with the rest retrieved from reference TRBV5-6 and TRBJ2-1, is DAGVTQSPTHLIKTRGQQVTLRCSPKSGHDTVSWYQQALGQGPQFIFQYYEEEERQRGNFPDRFSGHQFPNYSSELNVNALLLGDSALYLCASSSSLELDEQFFGPGTRLTVL.

The V gene is TRBV7-9, the J gene TRBJ1-5; a weak D match, TRBD1 (6 bases). In germline, CDR1 is SEHNR, CDR2 FQNEAQ (reference sequence). CDR3 length equals 15 residues. Trimming took off 6 bases at V and 1 base at J, with 13 bases between the two ends. In DNA, the CDR3 is TGTGCCAGCAGTCCCCCGGACAGAAGCAATCAGCCCCAGCATTTT. This gives the protein CASSPPDRSNQPQHF.